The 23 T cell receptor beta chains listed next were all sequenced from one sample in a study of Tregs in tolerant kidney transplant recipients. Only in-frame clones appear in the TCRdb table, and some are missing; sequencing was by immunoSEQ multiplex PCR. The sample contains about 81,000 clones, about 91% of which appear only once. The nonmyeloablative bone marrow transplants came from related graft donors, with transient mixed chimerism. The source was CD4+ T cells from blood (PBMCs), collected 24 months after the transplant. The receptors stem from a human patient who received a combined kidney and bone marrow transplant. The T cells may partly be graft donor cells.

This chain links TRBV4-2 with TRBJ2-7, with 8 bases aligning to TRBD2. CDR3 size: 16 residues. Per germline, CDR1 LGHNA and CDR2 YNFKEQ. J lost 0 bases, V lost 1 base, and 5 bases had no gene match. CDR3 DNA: TGTGCCAGCAGCCAAGTTCTGCGGGGGGCCTCCTACGAGCAGTACTTC. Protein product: CASSQVLRGASYEQYF.

The CDR3 DNA is TGCGCCAGCAGCCACCCGAGATGGGCCGCCCACTCTGGGGCCAACGTCCTGACTTTC. It yields the protein CASSHPRWAAHSGANVLTF. The rearrangement joins TRBV4-1 to TRBJ2-6; D uncertain. From germline, CDR1 is MGHRA and CDR2 YSYEKL. The germline V and J ends were trimmed by 3 bases and 0 bases, with 18 bases remaining between them. This CDR3 spans 19 amino acids.

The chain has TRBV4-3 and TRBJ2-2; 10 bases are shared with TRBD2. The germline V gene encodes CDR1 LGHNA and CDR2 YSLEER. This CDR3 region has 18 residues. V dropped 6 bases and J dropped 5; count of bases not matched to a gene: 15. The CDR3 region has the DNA TGCGCCAGCAGGGCCCTTACCGGGACTAGCGTGAGGACCGGGGAGCTGTTTTTT. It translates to CASRALTGTSVRTGELFF.

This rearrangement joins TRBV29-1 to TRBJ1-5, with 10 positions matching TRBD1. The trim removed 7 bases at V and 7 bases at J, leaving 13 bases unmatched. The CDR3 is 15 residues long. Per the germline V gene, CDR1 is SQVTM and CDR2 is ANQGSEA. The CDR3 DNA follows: TGCAGCGCCGGACAGGACAGGGGGGTTAGACAGCCCCAGCATTTT. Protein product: CSAGQDRGVRQPQHF.

The CDR3, as DNA: TGTGCCAGCAGCGGTGGGACTAGCGGGTTTTACAATGAGCAGTTCTTC. Protein sequence: CASSGGTSGFYNEQFF. The chain joins TRBV5-4 to TRBJ2-1; 12 bases are shared with TRBD2. Germline V gives CDR1 SGHNT, CDR2 YYREEE (reference sequence). The length of the CDR3 is 16 residues. Trimming removed 4 bases from V and 4 bases from J; junction bases left unmatched: 6.

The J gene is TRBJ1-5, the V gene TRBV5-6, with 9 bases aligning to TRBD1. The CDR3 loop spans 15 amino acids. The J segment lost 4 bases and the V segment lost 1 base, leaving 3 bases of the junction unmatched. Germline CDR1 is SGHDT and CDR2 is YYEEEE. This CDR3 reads CASSLSGTGNQPQHF. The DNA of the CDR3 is TGTGCCAGCAGCTTGTCGGGGACAGGGAATCAGCCCCAGCATTTT.

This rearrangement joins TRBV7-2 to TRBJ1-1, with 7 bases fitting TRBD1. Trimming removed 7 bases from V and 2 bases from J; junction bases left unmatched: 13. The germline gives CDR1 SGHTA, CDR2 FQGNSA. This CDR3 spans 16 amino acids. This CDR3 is CASTYVPGQRNTEAFF. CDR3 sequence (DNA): TGTGCCAGCACCTATGTCCCGGGACAGAGAAACACTGAAGCTTTCTTT. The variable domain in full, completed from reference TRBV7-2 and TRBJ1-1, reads GAGVSQSPSNKVTEKGKDVELRCDPISGHTALYWYRQSLGQGLEFLIYFQGNSAPDKSGLPSDRFSAERTGGSVSTLTIQRTQQEDSAVYLCASTYVPGQRNTEAFFGQGTRLTVV.

The CDR3 spells CASSRQGYNEQFF. CDR3 DNA sequence: TGCGCCAGCAGCCGCCAGGGCTACAATGAGCAGTTCTTC. The rearrangement uses TRBV4-3 and TRBJ2-1; a weak D match, TRBD1 (5 bases). CDR1 and CDR2 from the germline V gene are LGHNA and YSLEER. Trimming shortened V by 4 bases and J by 3 bases, and 7 bases separated the two germline ends. This CDR3 spans 13 amino acids.

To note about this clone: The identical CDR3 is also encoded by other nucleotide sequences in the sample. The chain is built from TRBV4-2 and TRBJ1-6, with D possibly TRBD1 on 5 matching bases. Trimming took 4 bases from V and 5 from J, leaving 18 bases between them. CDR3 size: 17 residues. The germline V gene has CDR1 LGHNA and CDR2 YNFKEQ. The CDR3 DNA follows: TGTGCCAGCAGCCCAAGGGGAATCGGTGGCCATAATTCACCCCTCCACTTT. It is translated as CASSPRGIGGHNSPLHF.

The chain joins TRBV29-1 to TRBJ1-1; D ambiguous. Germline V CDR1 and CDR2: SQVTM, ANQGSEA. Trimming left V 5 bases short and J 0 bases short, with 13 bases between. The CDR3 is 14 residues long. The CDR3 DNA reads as TGCAGCGTTCTCCGGAGGGAGTTGAACACTGAAGCTTTCTTT. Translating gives CSVLRRELNTEAFF.

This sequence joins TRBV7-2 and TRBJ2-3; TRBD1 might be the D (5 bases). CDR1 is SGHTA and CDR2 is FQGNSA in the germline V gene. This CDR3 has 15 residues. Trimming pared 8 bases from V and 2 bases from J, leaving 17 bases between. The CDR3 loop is CASATDSGPTDTQYF. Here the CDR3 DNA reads TGTGCCAGCGCAACGGATTCAGGGCCCACAGATACGCAGTATTTT. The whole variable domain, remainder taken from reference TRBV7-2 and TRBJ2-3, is GAGVSQSPSNKVTEKGKDVELRCDPISGHTALYWYRQSLGQGLEFLIYFQGNSAPDKSGLPSDRFSAERTGGSVSTLTIQRTQQEDSAVYLCASATDSGPTDTQYFGPGTRLTVL.

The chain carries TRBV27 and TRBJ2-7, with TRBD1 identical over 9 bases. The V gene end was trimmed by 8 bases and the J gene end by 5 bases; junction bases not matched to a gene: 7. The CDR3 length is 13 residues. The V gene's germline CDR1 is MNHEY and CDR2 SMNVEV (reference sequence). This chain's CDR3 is CASRRTGANEQYF. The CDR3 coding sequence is TGTGCCAGCCGTAGGACAGGGGCCAACGAGCAGTACTTC.

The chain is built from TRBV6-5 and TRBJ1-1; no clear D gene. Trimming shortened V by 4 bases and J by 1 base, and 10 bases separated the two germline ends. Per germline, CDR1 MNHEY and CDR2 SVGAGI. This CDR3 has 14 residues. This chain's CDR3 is CASSSHAGNTEAFF. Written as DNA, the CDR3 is TGTGCCAGCAGTTCTCACGCGGGGAACACTGAAGCTTTCTTT.

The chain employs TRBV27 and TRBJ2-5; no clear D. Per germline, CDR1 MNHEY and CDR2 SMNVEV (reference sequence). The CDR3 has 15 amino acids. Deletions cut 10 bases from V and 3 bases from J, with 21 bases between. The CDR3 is CATHGFESGKETQYF. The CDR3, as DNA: TGTGCCACCCATGGGTTCGAGTCAGGCAAAGAGACCCAGTACTTC.

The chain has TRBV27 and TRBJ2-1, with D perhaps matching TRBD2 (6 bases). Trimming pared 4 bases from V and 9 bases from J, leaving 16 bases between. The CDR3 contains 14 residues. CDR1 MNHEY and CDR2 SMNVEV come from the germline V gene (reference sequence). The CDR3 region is CASSSRDRRGEQFF. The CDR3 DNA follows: TGTGCCAGCAGTTCGCGGGACCGGAGGGGTGAGCAGTTCTTC.

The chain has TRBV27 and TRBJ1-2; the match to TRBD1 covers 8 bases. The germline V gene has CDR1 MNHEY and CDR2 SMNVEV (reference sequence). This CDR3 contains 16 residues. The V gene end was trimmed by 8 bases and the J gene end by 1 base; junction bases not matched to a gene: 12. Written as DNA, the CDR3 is TGTGCCAGCGCACGAGAACCGGGACAGGTTAACTATGGCTACACCTTC. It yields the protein CASAREPGQVNYGYTF.

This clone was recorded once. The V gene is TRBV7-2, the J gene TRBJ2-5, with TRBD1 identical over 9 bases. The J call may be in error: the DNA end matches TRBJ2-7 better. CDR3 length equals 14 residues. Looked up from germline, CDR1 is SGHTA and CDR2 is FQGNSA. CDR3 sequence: CASSADRGTYEQYF. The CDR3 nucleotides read TGTGCCAGCAGCGCGGACAGGGGAACCTACGAGCAGTACTTC.

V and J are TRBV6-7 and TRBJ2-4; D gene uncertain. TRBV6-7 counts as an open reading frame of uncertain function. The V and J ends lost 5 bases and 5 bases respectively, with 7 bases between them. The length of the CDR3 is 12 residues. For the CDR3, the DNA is TGTGCCAGCAGTCCCCATGAAAACATTCAGTACTTC. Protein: CASSPHENIQYF.

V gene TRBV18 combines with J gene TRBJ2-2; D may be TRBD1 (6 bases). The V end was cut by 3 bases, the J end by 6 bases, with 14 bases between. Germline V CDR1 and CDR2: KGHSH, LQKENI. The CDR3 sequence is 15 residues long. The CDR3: CASSPRRTDAGELFF. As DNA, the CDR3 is TGTGCCAGCTCACCCCGGCGGACAGACGCCGGGGAGCTGTTTTTT. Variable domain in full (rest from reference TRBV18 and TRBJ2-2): NAGVMQNPRHLVRRRGQEARLRCSPMKGHSHVYWYRQLPEEGLKFMVYLQKENIIDESGMPKERFSAEFPKEGPSILRIQQVVRGDSAAYFCASSPRRTDAGELFFGEGSRLTVL.

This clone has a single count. CDR3 protein: CASIETGDITDTQYF. In nucleotides, the CDR3 is TGTGCCAGTATCGAGACAGGGGACATCACAGATACGCAGTATTTT. This sequence joins TRBV19 and TRBJ2-3, with 8 bases identical to TRBD1. Losses at the gene ends were 7 bases for V and 2 bases for J; bases not matched to a gene: 8. The CDR3 extends over 15 amino acids. In germline, CDR1 is LNHDA, CDR2 SQIVND (reference sequence).

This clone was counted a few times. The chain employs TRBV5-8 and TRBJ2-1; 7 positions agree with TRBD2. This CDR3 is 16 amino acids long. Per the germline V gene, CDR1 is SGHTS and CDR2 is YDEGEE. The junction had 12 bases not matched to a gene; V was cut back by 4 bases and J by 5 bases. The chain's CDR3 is CASSLLPGRGDNEQFF. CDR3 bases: TGTGCCAGCAGCCTTCTTCCGGGACGGGGGGACAATGAGCAGTTCTTC.

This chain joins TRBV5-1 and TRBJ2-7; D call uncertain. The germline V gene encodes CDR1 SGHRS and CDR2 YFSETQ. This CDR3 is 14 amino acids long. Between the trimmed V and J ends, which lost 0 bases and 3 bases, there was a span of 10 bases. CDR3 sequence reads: CASSLDGAGYEQYF. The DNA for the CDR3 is TGCGCCAGCAGCTTGGACGGTGCAGGCTACGAGCAGTACTTC.

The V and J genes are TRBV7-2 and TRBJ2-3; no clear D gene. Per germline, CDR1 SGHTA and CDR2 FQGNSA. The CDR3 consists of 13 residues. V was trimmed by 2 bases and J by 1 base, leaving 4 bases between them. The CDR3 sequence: CASSLTGTDTQYF. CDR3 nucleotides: TGTGCCAGCAGCTTAACGGGCACAGATACGCAGTATTTT.